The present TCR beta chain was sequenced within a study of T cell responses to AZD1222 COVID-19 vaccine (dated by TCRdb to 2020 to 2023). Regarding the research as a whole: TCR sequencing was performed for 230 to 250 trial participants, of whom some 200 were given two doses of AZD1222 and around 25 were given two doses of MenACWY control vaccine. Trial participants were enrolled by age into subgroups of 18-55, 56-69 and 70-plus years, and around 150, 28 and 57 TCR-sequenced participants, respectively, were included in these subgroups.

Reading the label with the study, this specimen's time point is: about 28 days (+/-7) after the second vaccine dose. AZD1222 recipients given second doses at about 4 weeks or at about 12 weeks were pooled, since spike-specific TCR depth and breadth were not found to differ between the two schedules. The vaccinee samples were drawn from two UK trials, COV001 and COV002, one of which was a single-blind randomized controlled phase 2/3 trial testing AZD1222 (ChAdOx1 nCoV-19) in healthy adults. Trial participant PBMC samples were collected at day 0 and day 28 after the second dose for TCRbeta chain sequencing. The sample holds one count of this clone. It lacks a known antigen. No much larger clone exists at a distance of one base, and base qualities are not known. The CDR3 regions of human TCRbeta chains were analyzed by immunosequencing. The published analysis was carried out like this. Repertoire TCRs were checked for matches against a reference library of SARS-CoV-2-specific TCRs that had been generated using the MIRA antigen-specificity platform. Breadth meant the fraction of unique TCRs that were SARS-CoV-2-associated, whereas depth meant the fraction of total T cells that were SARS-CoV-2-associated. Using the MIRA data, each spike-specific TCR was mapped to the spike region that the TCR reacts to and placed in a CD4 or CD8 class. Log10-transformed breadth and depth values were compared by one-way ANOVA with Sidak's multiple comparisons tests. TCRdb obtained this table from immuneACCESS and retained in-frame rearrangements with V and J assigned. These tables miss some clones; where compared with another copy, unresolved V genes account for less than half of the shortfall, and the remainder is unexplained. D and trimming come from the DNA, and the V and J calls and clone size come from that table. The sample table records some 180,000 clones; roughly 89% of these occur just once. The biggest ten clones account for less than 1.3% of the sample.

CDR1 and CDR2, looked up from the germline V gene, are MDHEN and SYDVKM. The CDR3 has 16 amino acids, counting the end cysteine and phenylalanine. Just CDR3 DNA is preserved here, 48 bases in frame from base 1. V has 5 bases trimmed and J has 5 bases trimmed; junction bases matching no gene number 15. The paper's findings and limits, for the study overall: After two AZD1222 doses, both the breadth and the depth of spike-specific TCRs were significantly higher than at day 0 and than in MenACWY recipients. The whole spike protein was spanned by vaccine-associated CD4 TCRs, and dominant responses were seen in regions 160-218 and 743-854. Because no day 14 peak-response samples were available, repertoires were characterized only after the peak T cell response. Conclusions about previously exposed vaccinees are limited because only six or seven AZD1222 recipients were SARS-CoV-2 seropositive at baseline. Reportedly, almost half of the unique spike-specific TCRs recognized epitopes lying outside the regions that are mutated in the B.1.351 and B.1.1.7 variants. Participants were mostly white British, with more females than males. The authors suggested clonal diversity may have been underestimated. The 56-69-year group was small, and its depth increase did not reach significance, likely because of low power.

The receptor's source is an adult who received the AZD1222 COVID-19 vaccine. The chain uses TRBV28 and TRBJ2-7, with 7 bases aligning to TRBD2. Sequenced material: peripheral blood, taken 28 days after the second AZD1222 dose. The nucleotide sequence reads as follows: TGTGCCAGCAGTCCGCCTCAGGGCGGGGGTCCCAACGAGCAGTACTTC. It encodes CASSPPQGGGPNEQYF.